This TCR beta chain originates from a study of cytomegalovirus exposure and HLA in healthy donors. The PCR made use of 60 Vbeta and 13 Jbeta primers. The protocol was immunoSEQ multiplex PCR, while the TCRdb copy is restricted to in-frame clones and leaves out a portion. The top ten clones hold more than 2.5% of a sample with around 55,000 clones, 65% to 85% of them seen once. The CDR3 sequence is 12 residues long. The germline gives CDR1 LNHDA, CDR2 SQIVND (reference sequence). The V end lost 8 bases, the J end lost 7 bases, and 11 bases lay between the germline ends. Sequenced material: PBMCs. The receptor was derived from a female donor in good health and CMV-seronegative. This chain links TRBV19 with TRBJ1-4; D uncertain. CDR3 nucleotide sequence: TGTGCCAGTGCCGAGTCGAGTGAAAAACTGTTTTTT. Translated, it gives CASAESSEKLFF.